This TCR beta chain is from a study of T cell responses to AZD1222 COVID-19 vaccine. The CDR3 runs to 15 residues. The germline CDR1 and CDR2 sequences are SEHNR and FQNEAQ (reference sequence). The V end was cut by 9 bases, the J end by 2 bases, with 19 bases between. Produced via immunoSEQ multiplex PCR; TCRdb's table is partial and in-frame only. The sample carries about 110,000 clones, roughly 87% recorded once. The source material was peripheral blood, sampled on day 0 of MenACWY control vaccination. The source of this sequence is an adult in good health. This chain joins TRBV7-9 and TRBJ1-2; D may be TRBD1 (5 bases). DNA of the CDR3: TGTGCCAGTACCCCCATCAGGACATCCAACTATGGCTACACCTTC. Translated, it gives CASTPIRTSNYGYTF.